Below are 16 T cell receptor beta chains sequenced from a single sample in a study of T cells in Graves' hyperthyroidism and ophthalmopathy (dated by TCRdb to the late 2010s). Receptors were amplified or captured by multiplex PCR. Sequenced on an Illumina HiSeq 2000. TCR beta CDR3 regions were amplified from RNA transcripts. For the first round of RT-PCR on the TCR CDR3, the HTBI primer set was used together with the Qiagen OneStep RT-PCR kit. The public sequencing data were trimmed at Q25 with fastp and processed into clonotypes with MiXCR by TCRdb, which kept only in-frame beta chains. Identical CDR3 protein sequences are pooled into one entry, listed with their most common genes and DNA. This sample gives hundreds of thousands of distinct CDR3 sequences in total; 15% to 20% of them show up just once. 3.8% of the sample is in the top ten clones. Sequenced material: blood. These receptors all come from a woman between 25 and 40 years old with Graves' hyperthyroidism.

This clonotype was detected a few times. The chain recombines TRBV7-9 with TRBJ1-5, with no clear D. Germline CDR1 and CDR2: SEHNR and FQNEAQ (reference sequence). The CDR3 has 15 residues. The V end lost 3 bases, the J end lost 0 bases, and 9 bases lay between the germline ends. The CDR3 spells CASSLADVSNQPQHF. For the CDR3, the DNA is TGTGCCAGCAGCTTGGCAGACGTTAGCAATCAGCCCCAGCATTTT.

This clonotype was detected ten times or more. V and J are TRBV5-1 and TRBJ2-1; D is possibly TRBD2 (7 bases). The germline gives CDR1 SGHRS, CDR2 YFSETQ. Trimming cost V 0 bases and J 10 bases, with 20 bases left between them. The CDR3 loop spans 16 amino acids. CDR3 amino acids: CASSLAGGGSPREQFF. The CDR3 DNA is TGCGCCAGCAGCTTGGCCGGGGGCGGGAGTCCGCGAGAGCAGTTCTTC.

The CDR3 DNA reads TGTGCCAGTAGTCCGCAAGGGACAGGGGAGTCGCATACGCAGTATTTT. It specifies CASSPQGTGESHTQYF. This chain links TRBV19 with TRBJ2-3; TRBD1 agrees at 10 bases. Germline lookup yields CDR1 LNHDA and CDR2 SQIVND (reference sequence). The CDR3 is 16 amino acids. J lost 7 bases, V lost 5 bases, and 12 bases had no gene match. The full variable domain, its missing parts supplied by reference TRBV19 and TRBJ2-3, is DGGITQSPKYLFRKEGQNVTLSCEQNLNHDAMYWYRQDPGQGLRLIYYSQIVNDFQKGDIAEGYSVSREKKESFPLTVTSAQKNPTAFYLCASSPQGTGESHTQYFGPGTRLTVL.

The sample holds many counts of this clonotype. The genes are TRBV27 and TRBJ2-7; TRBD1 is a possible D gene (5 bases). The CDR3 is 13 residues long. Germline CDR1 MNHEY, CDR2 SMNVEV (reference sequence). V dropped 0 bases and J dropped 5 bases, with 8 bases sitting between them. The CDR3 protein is CASSLSQGHEQYF. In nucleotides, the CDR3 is TGTGCCAGCAGTTTATCCCAGGGCCACGAGCAGTACTTC.

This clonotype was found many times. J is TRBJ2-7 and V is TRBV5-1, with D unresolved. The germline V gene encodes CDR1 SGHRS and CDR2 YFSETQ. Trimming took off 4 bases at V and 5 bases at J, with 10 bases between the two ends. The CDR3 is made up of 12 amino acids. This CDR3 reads CASSRVGNEQYF. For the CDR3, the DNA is TGCGCCAGCAGCAGGGTAGGGAACGAGCAGTACTTC.

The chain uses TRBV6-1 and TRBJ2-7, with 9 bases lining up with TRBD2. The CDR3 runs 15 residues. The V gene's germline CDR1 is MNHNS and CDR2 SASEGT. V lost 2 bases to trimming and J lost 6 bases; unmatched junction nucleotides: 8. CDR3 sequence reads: CASSERAGGRGEQYF. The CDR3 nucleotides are TGTGCCAGCAGTGAAAGAGCGGGGGGAAGGGGCGAGCAGTACTTC.

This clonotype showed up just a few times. The CDR3: CASSNPETSGRSSLTDTQYF. Written as DNA, the CDR3 is TGTGCCAGCAGCAACCCTGAGACTAGCGGGAGATCGTCCCTAACAGATACGCAGTATTTT. The chain links TRBV5-4 to TRBJ2-7, with 12 nucleotides matching TRBD2. The end of the DNA aligns better with TRBJ2-3, so the J call may be wrong. The V gene's germline CDR1 is SGHNT and CDR2 YYREEE (reference sequence). The CDR3 covers 20 residues.

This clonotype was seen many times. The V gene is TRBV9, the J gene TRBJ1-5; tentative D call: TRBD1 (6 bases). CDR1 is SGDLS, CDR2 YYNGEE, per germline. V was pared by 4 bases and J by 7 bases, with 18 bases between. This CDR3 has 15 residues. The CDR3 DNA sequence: TGTGCCAGCAGCCCGGGAACAGGGCTTCGGCAGCCCCAGCATTTT. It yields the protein CASSPGTGLRQPQHF.

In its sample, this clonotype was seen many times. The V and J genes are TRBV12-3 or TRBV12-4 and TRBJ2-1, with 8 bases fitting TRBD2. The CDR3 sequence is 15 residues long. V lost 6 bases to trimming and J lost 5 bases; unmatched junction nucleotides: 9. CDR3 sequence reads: CASSRGLVWNNEQFF. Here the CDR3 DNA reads TGTGCCAGCAGCCGGGGACTAGTCTGGAACAATGAGCAGTTCTTC.

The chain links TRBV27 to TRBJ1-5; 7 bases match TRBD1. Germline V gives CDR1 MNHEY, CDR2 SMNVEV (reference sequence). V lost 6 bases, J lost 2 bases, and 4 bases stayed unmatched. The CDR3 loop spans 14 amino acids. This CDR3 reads CASRNRGGNQPQHF. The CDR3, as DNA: TGTGCCAGCAGGAACAGGGGCGGCAATCAGCCCCAGCATTTT.

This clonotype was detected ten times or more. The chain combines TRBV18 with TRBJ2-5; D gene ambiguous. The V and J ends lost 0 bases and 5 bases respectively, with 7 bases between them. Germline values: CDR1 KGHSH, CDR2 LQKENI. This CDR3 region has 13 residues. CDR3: CASSPPGRETQYF. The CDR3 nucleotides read TGTGCCAGCTCACCACCGGGAAGGGAGACCCAGTACTTC. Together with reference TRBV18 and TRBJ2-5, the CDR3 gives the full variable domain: NAGVMQNPRHLVRRRGQEARLRCSPMKGHSHVYWYRQLPEEGLKFMVYLQKENIIDESGMPKERFSAEFPKEGPSILRIQQVVRGDSAAYFCASSPPGRETQYFGPGTRLLVL.

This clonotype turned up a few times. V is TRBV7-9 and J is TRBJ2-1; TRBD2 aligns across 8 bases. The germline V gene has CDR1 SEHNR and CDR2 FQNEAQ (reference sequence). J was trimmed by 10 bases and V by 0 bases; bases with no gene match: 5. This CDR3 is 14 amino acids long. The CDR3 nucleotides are TGTGCCAGCAGCTTAGCTAGCGGGGCCGGGGAGCAGTTCTTC. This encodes CASSLASGAGEQFF.

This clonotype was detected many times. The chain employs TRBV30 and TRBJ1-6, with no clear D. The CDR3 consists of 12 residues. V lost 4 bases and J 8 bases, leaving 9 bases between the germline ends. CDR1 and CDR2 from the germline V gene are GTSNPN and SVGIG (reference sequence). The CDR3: CAWKRQDSPLHF. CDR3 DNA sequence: TGTGCCTGGAAAAGGCAGGATTCACCCCTCCACTTT.

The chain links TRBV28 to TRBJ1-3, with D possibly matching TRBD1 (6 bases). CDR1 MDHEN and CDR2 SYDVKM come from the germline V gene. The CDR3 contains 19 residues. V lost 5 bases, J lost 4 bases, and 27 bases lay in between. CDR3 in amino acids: CASSPQPGPRGVGGNTIYF. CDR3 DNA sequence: TGTGCCAGCAGTCCCCAACCGGGGCCGAGGGGGGTCGGGGGAAACACCATATATTTT.

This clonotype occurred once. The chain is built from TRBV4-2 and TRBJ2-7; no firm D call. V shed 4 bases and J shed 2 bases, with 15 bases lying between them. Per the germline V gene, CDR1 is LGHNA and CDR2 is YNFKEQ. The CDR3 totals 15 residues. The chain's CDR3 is CASSPRGESTYEQYF. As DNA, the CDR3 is TGTGCCAGCAGCCCAAGAGGTGAGTCGACCTACGAGCAGTACTTC.

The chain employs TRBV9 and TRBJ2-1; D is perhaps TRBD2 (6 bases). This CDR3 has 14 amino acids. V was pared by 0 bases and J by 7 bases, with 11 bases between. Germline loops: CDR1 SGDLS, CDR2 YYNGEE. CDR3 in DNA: TGTGCCAGCAGCGTAGCGGGAGCCCTTAATGAGCAGTTCTTC. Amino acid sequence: CASSVAGALNEQFF.